This T cell receptor (beta chain) emerged from a study of T-cell memory formation after mild COVID-19. Study overall: TCR clusters mostly belonged to single donors.

Via MiXCR, TCRdb re-called the 5' RACE reads, giving one row per CDR3 protein. The top ten clones hold 2% to 2.5% of a sample with 130,000 to 150,000 distinct CDR3 sequences, 6% to 7% of them seen once. Study-level findings and limits: Unconfirmed was the SARS-CoV-2 specificity of second-wave clones that peaked on day 37. Clones shrinking from day 15 to 85 showed even CD4/CD8 mixes; later expanders tilted CD4+.

Many counts were recorded for this clonotype. The antigen is undetermined. V lost 5 bases, J lost 7 bases, and 15 bases lay in between. CDR3 size: 15 residues. Germline CDR1 MNHEY, CDR2 SVGAGI. The chain joins TRBV6-5 to TRBJ1-6, with a weak D call TRBD1 (6 bases). Sample: PBMCs or a T cell subset sorted from them (not recorded which). The sequence was obtained from an adult woman who had mild COVID-19 (a few samples of this study predate the infection). Cell type and time point are not known. CDR3 sequence reads: CASSLSGGANSPLHF. In DNA, the CDR3 is TGTGCCAGCAGTCTCTCCGGGGGGGCAAATTCACCCCTCCACTTT.